A selection of T cell receptor beta chains follows, all from one sample in a study of blood T cell repertoires in COVID-19. The method was immunoSEQ multiplex PCR; TCRdb's version includes in-frame clones alone and lacks a portion of them. This table has around 73,000 clones, approximately 80% appearing once. The sequenced sample consisted of peripheral blood. The receptors here all came from a woman aged 55-69 years with acute or convalescent COVID-19. Each CDR3 is given with its conserved first and last residue. Not all rows give a size; the values are once, few, many and, for expanded clones, a class.

V gene,clone size,CDR3 protein
TRBV5-5,few,CASSVVSSNQPQHF
TRBV7-9,NA,CASSLDWGDTEAFF
TRBV30,NA,CAWSAGGGTEAFF
TRBV6-5,once,CASSLTDVTEAFF
TRBV5-1,NA,CASSISSGSYEQYF
TRBV5-1,NA,CASSLAEQGAWAYGYTF
TRBV28,NA,CASTHERTLAYNYGYTF
TRBV7-9,few,CASSSQRGGKNIQYF
TRBV11-3,NA,CASSLDRGRSGRAQSYNEQFF
TRBV5-4,NA,CASSLGTGVPGANVLTF
TRBV30,NA,CAWSYRGRTFYGYTF
TRBV30,NA,CAWSTGNVETQYF
TRBV9,NA,CASSSIPRKLNTEAFF
TRBV10-3,NA,CAISGATGHSPLHF
TRBV6-5,NA,CASNGRAWDEQFF
TRBV11-2,NA,CASSSLVGSRQGYTF
TRBV4-1,once,CASSQDDGHPSEKLFF
TRBV30,NA,CAWADSLTLHF
TRBV5-1,NA,CASSLTGPDTQYF
TRBV10-3,NA,CAISEVPGTGYGYTF
TRBV2,NA,CASSWAGSYQETQYF
TRBV5-1,NA,CASRDYPSNEQFF
TRBV27,NA,CASSLRMPLAGETYNEQFF
TRBV5-1,NA,CASSLVAGAGNTIYF
TRBV5-4,NA,CASSLDATSSYNEQFF
TRBV5-6,NA,CASSLQQLNEKLFF
TRBV7-2,few,CASATGPSGNTIYF
TRBV7-6,NA,CASSLKTGSYNEQFF
TRBV12-3/TRBV12-4,NA,CASSPRQGSGYTF
TRBV27,NA,CASRKQDINTEAFF
TRBV6-5,NA,CASSRRTGEAFF
TRBV7-9,NA,CASSNKEEGPTNEKLFF
TRBV5-1,NA,CASSSQGLGEKLFF
TRBV14,NA,CASSARLFSGNTIYF
TRBV3-1/TRBV3-2,NA,CASSPEVATEAFF
TRBV2,NA,CASSEIEGTEQYF
TRBV6-5,NA,CASSYRTDLNNSPLHF
TRBV28,few,CATNGRENTGELFF
TRBV5-1,NA,CASSPKTGGGTDTQYF
TRBV7-9,NA,CASSSTDSTDTQYF
TRBV19,NA,CASSMTGNQPQHF
TRBV3-1/TRBV3-2,NA,CASSLISQGAHGYTF